This T cell receptor beta chain was identified in a study of vaccination and CD4 T cells after COVID-19. Treatment denoted: roughly nine-day PBMC culture with coronavirus spike peptide pools or control peptides (ViraFEST assay). Cultured CD4+ T cells had their DNA profiled by the Oncomine TCR Beta short-read assay. TCRdb re-derived calls from the PCR reads in MiXCR, one entry per CDR3 protein. The profile covers roughly 6,600 distinct CDR3 sequences, with 20% to 25% appearing a single time and 25% to 30% taken by the ten largest. This CDR3 comprises 14 residues. Per the germline V gene, CDR1 is DFQATT and CDR2 is SNEGSKA (reference sequence). V lost 6 bases, J lost 7 bases, and 19 bases lay in between. This clonotype is medium-sized by share. What it binds is unknown.

Sequencing used CD4+ T cells from blood, cultured in vitro, obtained after SARS-CoV-2 vaccination. This clonotype was sampled from a human donor who had recovered from COVID-19. The chain carries TRBV20-1 and TRBJ1-5; a possible D gene is TRBD1 (5 bases). CDR3 in DNA: TGCAGTGCCCGACGAGAGACAGCGTGGCAGCCCCAGCATTTT. Protein product: CSARRETAWQPQHF.